The next 4 T cell receptor beta chains were all read from a single sample in a study of Graves' ophthalmopathy and Graves' hyperthyroidism. The authors amplified TCR beta CDR3 regions, and they did so from RNA transcripts for repertoire sequencing. First-round RT-PCR employed HTBI primers, with a second-round multiplex PCR after it. TCRdb used MiXCR to reprocess the multiplex PCR reads, holding one entry per CDR3 protein. The sample holds about 700,000 distinct CDR3 sequences, more than 40% seen once. The sequenced material came from peripheral blood. Every receptor here comes from an adult man with Graves' ophthalmopathy.

The chain has TRBV9 and TRBJ2-7; 11 nucleotides line up with TRBD1. Germline assignment: CDR1 SGDLS and CDR2 YYNGEE. The CDR3 loop spans 16 amino acids. The ends lost 4 bases at V and 6 bases at J; junction bases unmatched: 12. CDR3 sequence reads: CASSPGTGGRTAEQYF. The CDR3 bases are TGTGCCAGCAGCCCGGGGACAGGGGGTCGGACAGCCGAGCAGTACTTC.

The genes are TRBV29-1 and TRBJ2-5, with TRBD1 identical over 9 bases. Trimming took 8 bases from V and 6 from J; bases not matched to a gene: 10. This CDR3 is 13 amino acids long. CDR1 is SQVTM and CDR2 is ANQGSEA in the germline V gene. CDR3 in amino acids: CSIGQGWLQTQYF. CDR3 sequence (DNA): TGCAGCATCGGACAGGGGTGGTTGCAGACCCAGTACTTC.

This CDR3 is CAIGQGDNSPLHF. CDR3 DNA sequence: TGTGCCATTGGACAGGGGGACAATTCACCCCTCCACTTT. V is TRBV6-6 and J is TRBJ1-6, with 10 bases fitting TRBD1. This CDR3 is built from 13 residues. V shed 10 bases and J 7 bases; nucleotides not matched to a gene: 4. Per germline, CDR1 MNHNY and CDR2 SVGAGI (reference sequence).

The genes are TRBV10-3 and TRBJ2-7; 9 nucleotides match TRBD1. The CDR3 loop spans 15 amino acids. CDR1 is ENHRY, CDR2 SYGVKD, per germline. V dropped 10 bases and J dropped 5; count of bases not matched to a gene: 15. The CDR3 is CASSQPGQGRHEQYF. Written as DNA, the CDR3 is TGTGCCAGCAGCCAACCGGGACAGGGTAGGCACGAGCAGTACTTC.